This T cell receptor beta chain was sequenced for a study of shared clonotypes between healthy human individuals. TCRdb's copy holds only in-frame clones and misses some; the assay was immunoSEQ multiplex PCR. The sample contains around 550,000 clones, 95% to 97% of which appear only once. CDR1 and CDR2 from the germline V gene are MGHDK and SYGVNS. The CDR3 consists of 13 residues. V was pared by 7 bases and J by 7 bases, with 13 bases between. Sequenced material: naive CD4+ T cells sorted from blood. The subset was: CD45RA+ positively selected. The origin of this receptor is a young woman in good health. The V call is TRBV25-1, the J call TRBJ1-4; D perhaps matches TRBD1 (6 bases). CDR3 region: CASTGGAGEKLFF. The CDR3 nucleotides read TGTGCCAGCACTGGGGGGGCGGGTGAAAAACTGTTTTTT.